The present T cell receptor (beta chain) was sequenced within a study of T cell changes during pregnancy in multiple sclerosis. Profiling relied on immunoSEQ multiplex PCR, and the TCRdb table lists in-frame clones only, not all of them. The sample lists roughly 100,000 clones; roughly 92% were seen once. Germline V gives CDR1 LNHDA, CDR2 SQIVND (reference sequence). This CDR3 is 14 amino acids long. Trimming cost V 5 bases and J 4 bases; bases outside gene matches: 7. The TCR was taken from a female donor with multiple sclerosis, enrolled in a pregnancy study. Here the sequenced sample was peripheral blood, taken after pregnancy. The chain is built from TRBV19 and TRBJ2-5; 7 nucleotides match TRBD1. This chain's CDR3 is CASSLRQGRETQYF. The DNA of the CDR3 is TGTGCCAGTAGTTTACGACAGGGTAGAGAGACCCAGTACTTC. Looking up the rest from reference TRBV19 and TRBJ2-5 gives the full variable domain: DGGITQSPKYLFRKEGQNVTLSCEQNLNHDAMYWYRQDPGQGLRLIYYSQIVNDFQKGDIAEGYSVSREKKESFPLTVTSAQKNPTAFYLCASSLRQGRETQYFGPGTRLLVL.